The present T cell receptor beta chain was sequenced within a study of blood T cells in healthy people across ages. This clonotype was detected only a few times. Its cognate antigen is unknown. Points from the study as a whole: Higher naive T cell percentage went strongly together with higher TCR beta diversity. Long-lived donors had more naive CD4+ cells and higher diversity than aged donors. Significant beta diversity loss was already apparent by age roughly 43, declining roughly linearly.

A J-beta primer mix and a sample-barcoded 5' primer were used in a second PCR of roughly 7 to 12 cycles. TCRdb passed the 5' RACE reads through MiXCR, listing each CDR3 protein once. This table has about 1,500,000 distinct CDR3 sequences, about 43% appearing once. CDR3 length equals 12 residues. Germline V CDR1 and CDR2: DFQATT, SNEGSKA (reference sequence). Trimming shortened V by 0 bases and J by 6 bases, and 8 bases separated the two germline ends. The extraction recovered at least 6 micrograms of total RNA per sample. The sample consisted of blood. This sequence originates from a woman under 30 in good health. The chain uses TRBV20-1 and TRBJ1-2; D gene ambiguous. The CDR3 DNA sequence: TGCAGTGCTAGAGACTCCGGCGATGGCTACACCTTC. The encoded protein is CSARDSGDGYTF.